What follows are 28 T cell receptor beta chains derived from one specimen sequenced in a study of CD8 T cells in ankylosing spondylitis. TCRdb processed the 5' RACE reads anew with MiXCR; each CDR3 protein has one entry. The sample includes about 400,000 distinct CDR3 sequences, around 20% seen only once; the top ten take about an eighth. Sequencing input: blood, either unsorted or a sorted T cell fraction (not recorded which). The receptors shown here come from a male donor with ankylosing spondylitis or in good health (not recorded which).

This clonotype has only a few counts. The CDR3 DNA is TGTGCCAGCAGCCTTTCGGTGTCAGGGTTGGACGAGCAGTACTTC. This codes for CASSLSVSGLDEQYF. The rearrangement joins TRBV3-1 to TRBJ2-7, with D possibly matching TRBD1 (5 bases). Deletions cut 4 bases from V and 5 bases from J, with 18 bases between. CDR3 length: 15 residues. Germline values: CDR1 LGHDT, CDR2 YNNKEL (reference sequence).

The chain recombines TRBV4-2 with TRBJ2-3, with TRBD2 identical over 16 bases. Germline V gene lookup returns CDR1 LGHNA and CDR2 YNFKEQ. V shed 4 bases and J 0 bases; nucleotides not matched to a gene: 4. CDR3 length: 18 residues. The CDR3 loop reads CASSPGLAGGPSTDTQYF. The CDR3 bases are TGTGCCAGCAGCCCGGGACTAGCGGGGGGGCCTAGCACAGATACGCAGTATTTT.

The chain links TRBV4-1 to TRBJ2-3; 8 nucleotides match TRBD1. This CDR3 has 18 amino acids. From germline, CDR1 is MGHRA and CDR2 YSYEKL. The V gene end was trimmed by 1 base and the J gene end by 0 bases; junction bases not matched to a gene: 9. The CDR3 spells CASSQVYDRGQSTDTQYF. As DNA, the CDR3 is TGCGCCAGCAGCCAAGTTTACGACAGGGGCCAAAGCACAGATACGCAGTATTTT.

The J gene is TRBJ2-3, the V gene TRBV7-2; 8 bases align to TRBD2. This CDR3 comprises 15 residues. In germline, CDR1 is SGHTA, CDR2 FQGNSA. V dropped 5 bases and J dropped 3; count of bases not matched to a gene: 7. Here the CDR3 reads CASSPGGAETDTQYF. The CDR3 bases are TGTGCCAGCAGCCCCGGGGGGGCCGAGACAGATACGCAGTATTTT.

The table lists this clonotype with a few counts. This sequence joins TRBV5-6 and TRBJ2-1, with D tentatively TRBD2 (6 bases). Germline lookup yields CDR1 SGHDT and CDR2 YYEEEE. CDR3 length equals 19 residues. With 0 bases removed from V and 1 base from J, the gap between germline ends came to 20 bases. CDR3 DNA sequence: TGTGCCAGCAGCTTGGGGCGGGACCTCGGCACTCTATCCTACAATGAGCAGTTCTTC. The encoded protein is CASSLGRDLGTLSYNEQFF. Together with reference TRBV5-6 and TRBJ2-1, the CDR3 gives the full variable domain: DAGVTQSPTHLIKTRGQQVTLRCSPKSGHDTVSWYQQALGQGPQFIFQYYEEEERQRGNFPDRFSGHQFPNYSSELNVNALLLGDSALYLCASSLGRDLGTLSYNEQFFGPGTRLTVL.

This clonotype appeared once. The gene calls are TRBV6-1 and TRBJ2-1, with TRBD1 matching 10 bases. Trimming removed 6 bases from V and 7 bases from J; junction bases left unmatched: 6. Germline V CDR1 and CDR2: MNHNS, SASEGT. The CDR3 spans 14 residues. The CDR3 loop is CASRWDRGPNEQFF. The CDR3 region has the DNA TGTGCCAGCAGATGGGACAGGGGACCGAATGAGCAGTTCTTC.

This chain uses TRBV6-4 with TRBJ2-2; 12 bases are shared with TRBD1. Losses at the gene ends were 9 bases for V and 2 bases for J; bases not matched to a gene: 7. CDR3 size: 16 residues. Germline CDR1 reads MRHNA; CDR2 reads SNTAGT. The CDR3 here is CASRPGTGGNTGELFF. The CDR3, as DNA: TGTGCCAGTCGACCCGGGACAGGGGGCAACACCGGGGAGCTGTTTTTT.

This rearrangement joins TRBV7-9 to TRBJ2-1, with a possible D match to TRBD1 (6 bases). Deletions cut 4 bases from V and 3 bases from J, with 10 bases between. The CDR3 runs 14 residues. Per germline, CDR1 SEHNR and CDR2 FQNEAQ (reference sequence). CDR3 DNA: TGTGCCAGCAGCTCCAGGGACAACTACAATGAGCAGTTCTTC. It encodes CASSSRDNYNEQFF.

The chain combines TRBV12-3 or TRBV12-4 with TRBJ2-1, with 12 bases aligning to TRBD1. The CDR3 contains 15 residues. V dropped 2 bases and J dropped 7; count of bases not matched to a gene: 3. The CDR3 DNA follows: TGTGCCAGCAGTTTAAGGGACAGGGGGCGGAATGAGCAGTTCTTC. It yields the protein CASSLRDRGRNEQFF.

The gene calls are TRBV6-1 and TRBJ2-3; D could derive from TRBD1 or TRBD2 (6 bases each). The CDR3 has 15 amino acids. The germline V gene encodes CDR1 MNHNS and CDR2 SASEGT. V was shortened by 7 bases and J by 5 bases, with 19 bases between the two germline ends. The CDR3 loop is CASTPGGLRGDTQYF. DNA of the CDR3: TGTGCCAGCACCCCTGGGGGCCTGCGGGGAGATACGCAGTATTTT.

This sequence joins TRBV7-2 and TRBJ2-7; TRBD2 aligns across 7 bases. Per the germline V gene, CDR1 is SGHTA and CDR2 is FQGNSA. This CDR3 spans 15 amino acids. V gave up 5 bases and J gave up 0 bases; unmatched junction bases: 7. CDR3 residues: CASSPWGGYSYEQYF. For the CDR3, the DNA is TGTGCCAGCAGCCCATGGGGGGGGTACTCCTACGAGCAGTACTTC.

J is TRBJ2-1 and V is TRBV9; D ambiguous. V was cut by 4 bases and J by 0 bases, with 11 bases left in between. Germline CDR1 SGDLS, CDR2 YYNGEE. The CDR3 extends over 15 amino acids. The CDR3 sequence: CASSSSSHSYNEQFF. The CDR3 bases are TGTGCCAGCAGCTCCAGCTCTCACTCCTACAATGAGCAGTTCTTC.

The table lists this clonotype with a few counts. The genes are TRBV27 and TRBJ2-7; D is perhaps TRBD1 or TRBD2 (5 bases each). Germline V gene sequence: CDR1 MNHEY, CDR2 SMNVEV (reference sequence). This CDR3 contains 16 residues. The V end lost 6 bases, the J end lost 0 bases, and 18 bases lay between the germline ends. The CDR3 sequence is CASSQSLGTNSYEQYF. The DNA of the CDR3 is TGTGCCAGCAGCCAGTCCCTCGGGACCAACTCCTACGAGCAGTACTTC.

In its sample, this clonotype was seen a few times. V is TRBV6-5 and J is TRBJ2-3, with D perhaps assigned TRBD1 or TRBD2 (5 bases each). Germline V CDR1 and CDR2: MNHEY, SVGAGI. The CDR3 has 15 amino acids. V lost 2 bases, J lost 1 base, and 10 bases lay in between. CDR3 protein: CASSYGRDGTDTQYF. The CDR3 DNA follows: TGTGCCAGCAGTTACGGTAGGGACGGCACAGATACGCAGTATTTT.

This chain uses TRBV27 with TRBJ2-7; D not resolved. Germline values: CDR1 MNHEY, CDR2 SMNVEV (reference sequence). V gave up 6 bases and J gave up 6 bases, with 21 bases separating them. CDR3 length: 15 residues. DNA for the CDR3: TGTGCCAGCAGCCCCTCGTTGCCCCTTTTAGGCGAGCAGTACTTC. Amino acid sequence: CASSPSLPLLGEQYF.

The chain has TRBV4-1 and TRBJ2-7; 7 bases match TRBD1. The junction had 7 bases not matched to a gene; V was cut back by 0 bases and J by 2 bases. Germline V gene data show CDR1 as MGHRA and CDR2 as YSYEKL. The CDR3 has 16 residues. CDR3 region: CASSQDGTDYPYEQYF. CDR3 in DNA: TGCGCCAGCAGCCAAGACGGGACAGACTACCCCTACGAGCAGTACTTC.

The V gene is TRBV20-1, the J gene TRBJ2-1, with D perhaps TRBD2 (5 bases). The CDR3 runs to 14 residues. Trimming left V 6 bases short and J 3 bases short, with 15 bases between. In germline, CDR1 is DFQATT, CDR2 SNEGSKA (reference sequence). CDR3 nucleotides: TGCAGTGCCGGTTGGACTCCCGACTACAATGAGCAGTTCTTC. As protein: CSAGWTPDYNEQFF.

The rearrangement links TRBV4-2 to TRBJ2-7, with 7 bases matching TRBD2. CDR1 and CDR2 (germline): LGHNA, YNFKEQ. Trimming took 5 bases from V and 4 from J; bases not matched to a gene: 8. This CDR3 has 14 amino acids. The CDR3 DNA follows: TGTGCCAGCAGCGTGGGGGGAGGGAGGTACGAGCAGTACTTC. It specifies CASSVGGGRYEQYF.

The CDR3 sequence: CSETTGLDTQYF. CDR3 sequence (DNA): TGCAGCGAGACTACAGGGTTAGATACGCAGTATTTT. V and J are TRBV29-1 and TRBJ2-3; D is perhaps TRBD1 (6 bases). The CDR3 consists of 12 residues. Germline CDR1 reads SQVTM; CDR2 reads ANQGSEA. V dropped 7 bases and J dropped 5 bases, with 13 bases sitting between them.

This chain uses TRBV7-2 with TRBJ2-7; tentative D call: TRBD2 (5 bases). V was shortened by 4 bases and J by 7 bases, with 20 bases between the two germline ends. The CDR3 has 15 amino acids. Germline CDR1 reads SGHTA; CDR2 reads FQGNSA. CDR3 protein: CASSSPRATTGEQYF. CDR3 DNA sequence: TGTGCCAGCAGCTCTCCACGGGCCACGACGGGGGAGCAGTACTTC.

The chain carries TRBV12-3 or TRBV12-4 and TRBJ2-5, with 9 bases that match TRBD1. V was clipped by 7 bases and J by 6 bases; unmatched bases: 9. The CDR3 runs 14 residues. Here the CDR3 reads CASTLGQGAQTQYF. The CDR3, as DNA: TGTGCCAGCACCCTGGGACAGGGTGCCCAGACCCAGTACTTC.

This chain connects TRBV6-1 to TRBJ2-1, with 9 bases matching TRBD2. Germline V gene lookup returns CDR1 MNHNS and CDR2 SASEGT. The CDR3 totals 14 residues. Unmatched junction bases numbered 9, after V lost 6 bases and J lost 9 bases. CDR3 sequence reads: CASREPGLAPEQFF. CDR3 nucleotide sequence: TGTGCCAGCAGGGAACCGGGACTAGCCCCTGAGCAGTTCTTC.

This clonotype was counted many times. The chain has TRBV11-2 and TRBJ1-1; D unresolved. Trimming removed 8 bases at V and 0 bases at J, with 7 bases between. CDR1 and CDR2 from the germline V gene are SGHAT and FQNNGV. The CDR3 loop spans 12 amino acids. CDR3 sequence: CASSWVNTEAFF. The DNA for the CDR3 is TGTGCCAGCTCGTGGGTGAACACTGAAGCTTTCTTT. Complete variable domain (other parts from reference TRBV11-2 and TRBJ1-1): EAGVAQSPRYKIIEKRQSVAFWCNPISGHATLYWYQQILGQGPKLLIQFQNNGVVDDSQLPKDRFSAERLKGVDSTLKIQPAKLEDSAVYLCASSWVNTEAFFGQGTRLTVV.

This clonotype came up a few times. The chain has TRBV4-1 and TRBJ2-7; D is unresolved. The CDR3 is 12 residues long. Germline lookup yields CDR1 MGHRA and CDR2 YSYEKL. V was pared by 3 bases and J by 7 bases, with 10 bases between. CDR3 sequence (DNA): TGCGCCAGCAGCCAGGGTCTTGGTGAGCAGTACTTC. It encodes CASSQGLGEQYF.

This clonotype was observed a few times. Here the CDR3 reads CASSLAGYAETQYF. The CDR3 coding sequence is TGTGCCAGCAGTTTAGCAGGGTACGCAGAGACCCAGTACTTC. The V and J genes are TRBV12-3 or TRBV12-4 and TRBJ2-5, with no clear D. Between the trimmed V and J ends, which lost 0 bases and 4 bases, there was a span of 9 bases. CDR3 length: 14 amino acids.

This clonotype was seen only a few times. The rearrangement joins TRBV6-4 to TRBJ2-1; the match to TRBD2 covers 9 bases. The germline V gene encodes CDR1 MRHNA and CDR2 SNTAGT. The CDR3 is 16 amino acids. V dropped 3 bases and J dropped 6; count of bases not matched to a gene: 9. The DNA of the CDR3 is TGTGCCAGCAGTGAGGCGGGGGGGCAAGGGAGCAATGAGCAGTTCTTC. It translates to CASSEAGGQGSNEQFF.

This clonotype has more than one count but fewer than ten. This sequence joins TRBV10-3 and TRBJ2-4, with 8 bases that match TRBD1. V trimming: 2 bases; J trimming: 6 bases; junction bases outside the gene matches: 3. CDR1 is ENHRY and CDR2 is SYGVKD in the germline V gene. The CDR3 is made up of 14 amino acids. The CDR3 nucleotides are TGTGCCATCAGTGAGATGGACAGGGCAAACATTCAGTACTTC. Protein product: CAISEMDRANIQYF.

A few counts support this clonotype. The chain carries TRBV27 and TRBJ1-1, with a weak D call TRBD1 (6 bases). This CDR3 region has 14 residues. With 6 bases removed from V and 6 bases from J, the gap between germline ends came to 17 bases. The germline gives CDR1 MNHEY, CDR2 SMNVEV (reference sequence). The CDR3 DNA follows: TGTGCCAGCAGAGAAACAGGGATGAGCGCTGAAGCTTTCTTT. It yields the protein CASRETGMSAEAFF.